These T cell receptor beta chains were read from a single sample in a study of PD-1 blockade in classical Hodgkin lymphoma. This table comes from immunoSEQ multiplex PCR, and its TCRdb copy is limited to in-frame clones, with some not included. The data contain about 96,000 clones, around 93% of them seen just once; the ten biggest clones take up 2%. The sequencing here drew on peripheral blood mononuclear cells (PBMCs), taken before the fourth cycle of nivolumab. All receptors come from a human donor with classical Hodgkin lymphoma. CDR3s include the opening cysteine and the closing phenylalanine or tryptophan. The D gene is left open where the match is weak. Not all rows give a size; the values are once, few, many and, for expanded clones, a class.

d_gene: -; j_gene: TRBJ1-1; abundance: once; v_gene: TRBV5-1; CDR3nt: TGCGCCAGCAGCTTAGCGGGGGGCCTTGAAGCTTTCTTT; CDR3aa: CASSLAGGLEAFF
d_gene: -; j_gene: TRBJ1-2; abundance: -; v_gene: TRBV30; CDR3nt: TGTGCCTGGAGTAAAGCAGGGATATCTCACGGCTACACCTTC; CDR3aa: CAWSKAGISHGYTF
d_gene: -; j_gene: TRBJ2-7; abundance: -; v_gene: TRBV29-1; CDR3nt: TGCAGCGTTGAAGTAGCAGGCACCTACGAGCAGTACTTC; CDR3aa: CSVEVAGTYEQYF
d_gene: -; j_gene: TRBJ2-1; abundance: -; v_gene: TRBV27; CDR3nt: TGTGCCAGCAGTTTAGTAGGGAATGAGCAGTTCTTC; CDR3aa: CASSLVGNEQFF
d_gene: -; j_gene: TRBJ1-1; abundance: -; v_gene: TRBV5-6; CDR3nt: TGTGCCAGCAGCTTGTTAGGGAACACTGAAGCTTTCTTT; CDR3aa: CASSLLGNTEAFF
d_gene: -; j_gene: TRBJ2-7; abundance: -; v_gene: TRBV19; CDR3nt: TGTGCCAGTAGTAGGGGGGTTGGCTACGAGCAGTACTTC; CDR3aa: CASSRGVGYEQYF
d_gene: TRBD2; j_gene: TRBJ2-2; abundance: once; v_gene: TRBV14; CDR3nt: TGTGCCAGCAGTCCTAGACTAGCGGGAGGAAACGGGGAGCTGTTTTTT; CDR3aa: CASSPRLAGGNGELFF
d_gene: TRBD2; j_gene: TRBJ2-7; abundance: -; v_gene: TRBV6-6; CDR3nt: TGTGCCAGCAGTTACACCTTAGCGGGTGAAGAGCAGTACTTC; CDR3aa: CASSYTLAGEEQYF
d_gene: -; j_gene: TRBJ1-2; abundance: -; v_gene: TRBV6-5; CDR3nt: TGTGCCAGTTCAGATGGGGCGTCCCGCGGTGGCTACACCTTC; CDR3aa: CASSDGASRGGYTF
d_gene: TRBD2; j_gene: TRBJ2-1; abundance: once; v_gene: TRBV29-1; CDR3nt: TGCAGCGTTGAACCAACTAGCGTCGAGCAGTTCTTC; CDR3aa: CSVEPTSVEQFF
d_gene: -; j_gene: TRBJ2-1; abundance: -; v_gene: TRBV5-1; CDR3nt: TGCGCCAGCAGCTCCTTAGATACCTACAATGAGCAGTTCTTC; CDR3aa: CASSSLDTYNEQFF
d_gene: TRBD1; j_gene: TRBJ1-1; abundance: -; v_gene: TRBV19; CDR3nt: TGTGCCAGTAGTAGGCAGGGGGGCACTGAAGCTTTCTTT; CDR3aa: CASSRQGGTEAFF
d_gene: TRBD1; j_gene: TRBJ1-5; abundance: -; v_gene: TRBV4-1; CDR3nt: TGCGCCAGCAGCCAGGGACAGGGTCAGCCCCAGCATTTT; CDR3aa: CASSQGQGQPQHF